This T cell receptor beta chain was profiled in a study of CD8+ T cells in alopecia areata. TCR sequencing used cDNA made by reverse transcription of extracted RNA. Sequencing used immunoSEQ multiplex PCR; TCRdb keeps in-frame clones, though not all of them. There are about 99,000 clones in the sample; over 75% occur only once, and 11% lies in the top ten. Worth noting for this clone: Its antigen is currently unknown.

Findings of the study overall: Between patients, shared TCR sequences were less clear than in mice. This was possibly due in part to HLA diversity in the patient population.

Germline V lookup: CDR1 SGHTA, CDR2 FQGNSA. With 5 bases removed from V and 7 bases from J, the gap between germline ends came to 9 bases. The length of the CDR3 is 12 residues. Treatment noted: oral pan-JAK inhibitor, 5-10 mg twice daily. The sequencing here drew on CD8+ T cells sorted from blood, taken at approximately week 30, from a patient treated with tofacitinib. This rearrangement joins TRBV7-2 to TRBJ2-1; D is undetermined. This clonotype was obtained from a human donor with alopecia areata. The CDR3 nucleotides are TGTGCCAGCAGCCCAGGAAGGAATGAGCAGTTCTTC. Translation: CASSPGRNEQFF.